Each of the 29 T cell receptor beta chains below was sequenced from the same sample in a study of post-analysis software for immune sequencing data. Study-wide points: Among several TRBV segments more frequent in patients than controls were TRBV5-6, TRBV5-1 and TRBV20-1.

Antigen specificity for these receptors is unknown. Researchers reported that TCR beta cDNA libraries carried unique molecular identifiers. TCRdb redid the calling of the PCR reads with MiXCR, one entry per CDR3 protein. The sample holds hundreds of thousands of distinct CDR3 sequences, approximately 60% seen once. The sequencing sample was made of blood. All receptors come from a girl aged 2-10 years with multiple sclerosis.

J is TRBJ1-4 and V is TRBV12-3 or TRBV12-4, with D possibly TRBD1 on 5 matching bases. The CDR3 covers 14 residues. The ends were cut back, 7 bases at V and 4 bases at J, with 13 bases in the middle. The CDR3 DNA reads as TGTGCCAGCAACGCAGGGACTAGTAATGAAAAACTGTTTTTT. Its translation: CASNAGTSNEKLFF.

The genes are TRBV24-1 and TRBJ2-5; TRBD2 might be the D (5 bases). The CDR3 loop spans 15 amino acids. Trimming removed 2 bases from V and 3 bases from J, with 12 bases in between. The V gene's germline CDR1 is KGHDR and CDR2 SFDVKD. This chain's CDR3 is CATSDSEAAKETQYF. CDR3 bases: TGTGCCACCAGTGATTCGGAGGCAGCCAAAGAGACCCAGTACTTC.

This clonotype was seen once. The chain couples TRBV6-2 or TRBV6-3 to TRBJ2-5, with 10 positions matching TRBD1. The CDR3 is 14 residues long. Germline-derived CDR1 and CDR2 are MNHEY and SVGEGT. V was pared by 5 bases and J by 4 bases, with 4 bases of the junction left unmatched. The CDR3 protein is CASSRQGASETQYF. The DNA of the CDR3 is TGTGCCAGCAGTAGACAGGGGGCATCAGAGACCCAGTACTTC.

This clonotype turned up a few times. The J gene is TRBJ2-5, the V gene TRBV20-1; the D gene is possibly TRBD1 (6 bases). The CDR3 is 13 residues long. Between the trimmed V and J ends, which lost 3 bases and 2 bases, there was a span of 10 bases. Germline CDR1 DFQATT, CDR2 SNEGSKA (reference sequence). CDR3 sequence: CSASRDNQETQYF. The CDR3 DNA reads TGCAGTGCTAGCCGGGACAATCAAGAGACCCAGTACTTC.

In this sample, this clonotype turned up a few times. This rearrangement joins TRBV25-1 to TRBJ1-2, with a possible D match to TRBD1 (6 bases). The CDR3 has 14 residues. Germline CDR1 is MGHDK and CDR2 is SYGVNS. The germline V and J ends were trimmed by 2 bases and 4 bases, with 11 bases remaining between them. As DNA, the CDR3 is TGTGCCAGCAGTGAAGGGGGGCTTAGCTATGGCTACACCTTC. Its protein product is CASSEGGLSYGYTF.

The V gene is TRBV7-9, the J gene TRBJ1-2; weak D call: TRBD1 (5 bases). Trimming left V 3 bases short and J 4 bases short, with 15 bases between. This CDR3 spans 15 amino acids. Per the germline V gene, CDR1 is SEHNR and CDR2 is FQNEAQ (reference sequence). CDR3 DNA sequence: TGTGCCAGCAGCTTGAGGGGCCACTCCTTCTATGGCTACACCTTC. Its protein is CASSLRGHSFYGYTF.

The gene calls are TRBV6-1 and TRBJ2-1; D gene ambiguous. CDR1 and CDR2 from the germline V gene are MNHNS and SASEGT. V shed 1 base and J shed 12 bases, with 10 bases lying between them. The CDR3 loop spans 12 amino acids. In DNA, the CDR3 is TGTGCCAGCAGTGAAGACTTCAGCCGGCAGTTCTTC. Its protein is CASSEDFSRQFF.

This clonotype was observed a few times. The V call is TRBV25-1, the J call TRBJ2-1; 12 bases agree with TRBD2. The CDR3 is 13 amino acids. The ends lost 7 bases at V and 6 bases at J; junction bases unmatched: 1. Germline assignment: CDR1 MGHDK and CDR2 SYGVNS. In nucleotides, the CDR3 is TGTGCCAGCACTAGCGGGGGGGTCAATGAGCAGTTCTTC. It codes for CASTSGGVNEQFF.

This clonotype was counted only a few times. V gene TRBV27 combines with J gene TRBJ1-2, with a tentative D call TRBD1 (6 bases). V lost 5 bases and J lost 0, with 13 bases in between. Germline assignment: CDR1 MNHEY and CDR2 SMNVEV (reference sequence). This CDR3 is 15 amino acids long. CDR3 sequence: CASSGTPMPNYGYTF. Written as DNA, the CDR3 is TGTGCCAGCAGTGGGACACCGATGCCTAACTATGGCTACACCTTC.

This chain uses TRBV27 with TRBJ2-3, with 14 bases identical to TRBD2. The CDR3 runs to 16 residues. Germline assignment: CDR1 MNHEY and CDR2 SMNVEV (reference sequence). The trim removed 5 bases at V and 4 bases at J, leaving 5 bases unmatched. The CDR3 loop is CASSQGLAGAADTQYF. The CDR3 DNA follows: TGTGCCAGCAGTCAGGGACTAGCGGGAGCAGCAGATACGCAGTATTTT.

This sequence joins TRBV7-2 and TRBJ2-3, with no clear D. Germline values: CDR1 SGHTA, CDR2 FQGNSA. V was shortened by 4 bases and J by 6 bases, with 20 bases between the two germline ends. This CDR3 has 16 residues. CDR3 DNA sequence: TGTGCCAGCAGCTCCAGACTCGCCGCAGTAGGGGATACGCAGTATTTT. It encodes CASSSRLAAVGDTQYF.

This clonotype was observed a handful of times. The chain couples TRBV6-2 or TRBV6-3 to TRBJ2-3; D is ambiguous. The V end lost 2 bases, the J end lost 6 bases, and 15 bases lay between the germline ends. The CDR3 runs to 15 residues. Germline CDR1 is MNHEY and CDR2 is SVGEGT. The CDR3 loop reads CASSYGLSLADTQYF. The CDR3, as DNA: TGTGCCAGCAGTTACGGGCTAAGTTTAGCTGATACGCAGTATTTT.

The chain is built from TRBV2 and TRBJ1-1; D gene uncertain. The CDR3 is made up of 14 amino acids. Trimming left V 4 bases short and J 2 bases short, with 11 bases between. Germline V lookup: CDR1 SNHLY, CDR2 FYNNEI. For the CDR3, the DNA is TGTGCCAGCAGTGGTCCGGGAGGCAACACTGAAGCTTTCTTT. Translating gives CASSGPGGNTEAFF.

This clonotype was observed a few times. The chain combines TRBV21-1 with TRBJ1-5; the table's D call of TRBD1 was not tested on the DNA. TRBV21-1 is an annotated pseudogene. The CDR3 contains 22 residues. The CDR3 loop is CAILRHLGWSTSRGNSNQPQHF. The CDR3 DNA follows: TGTGCCATCCTCAGACACTTAGGCTGGAGCACCTCAAGGGGGAATAGCAATCAGCCCCAGCATTTT.

The rearrangement uses TRBV7-2 and TRBJ1-2, with TRBD1 identical over 7 bases. Germline V gene lookup returns CDR1 SGHTA and CDR2 FQGNSA. The CDR3 covers 15 residues. Unmatched junction bases numbered 1, after V lost 0 bases and J lost 0 bases. For the CDR3, the DNA is TGTGCCAGCAGCTTAGCGACAGGGTCTAACTATGGCTACACCTTC. As protein: CASSLATGSNYGYTF.

This clonotype was counted at least ten times. The chain links TRBV6-5 to TRBJ2-1; TRBD2 might be the D (6 bases). V was pared by 2 bases and J by 9 bases, with 8 bases between. This CDR3 contains 12 residues. The V gene's germline CDR1 is MNHEY and CDR2 SVGAGI. The CDR3 DNA sequence: TGTGCCAGCAGTTACCGGGGAGGTGAGCAGTTCTTC. As protein: CASSYRGGEQFF.

This clonotype came up a few times. The genes are TRBV5-1 and TRBJ2-5; D uncertain. V lost 6 bases, J lost 3 bases, and 3 bases lay in between. Germline CDR1 and CDR2: SGHRS and YFSETQ. This CDR3 region has 10 residues. The CDR3 nucleotides are TGCGCCAGCATTAAAGAGACCCAGTACTTC. It specifies CASIKETQYF.

This clonotype turned up a few times. This sequence joins TRBV7-9 and TRBJ2-7; 7 nucleotides line up with TRBD2. There are 16 residues in the CDR3. The V and J ends lost 1 base and 1 base, in that order; junction bases with no gene match: 7. Germline V gene data show CDR1 as SEHNR and CDR2 as FQNEAQ (reference sequence). This chain's CDR3 is CASSLESTSSSYEQYF. The CDR3 DNA is TGTGCCAGCAGCTTAGAATCGACTAGCTCTTCCTACGAGCAGTACTTC.

J is TRBJ2-5 and V is TRBV7-8, with 8 bases aligning to TRBD2. The CDR3 loop spans 17 amino acids. J gave up 2 bases and V 1 base, and 9 bases lay outside the gene matches. Per the germline V gene, CDR1 is SGHVS and CDR2 is FQNEAQ. The DNA of the CDR3 is TGTGCCAGCAGCTTAGGAAGTCCGGGAGGGCCTCAAGAGACCCAGTACTTC. Translated, it gives CASSLGSPGGPQETQYF.

The chain employs TRBV5-5 and TRBJ1-1; D remains unclear. Trimming pared 0 bases from V and 4 bases from J, leaving 13 bases between. The CDR3 has 15 residues. Germline V gives CDR1 SGHKS, CDR2 YYEKEE (reference sequence). The CDR3 region is CASSLVTGVGTEAFF. The CDR3 nucleotides are TGTGCCAGCAGCTTGGTGACGGGCGTCGGCACTGAAGCTTTCTTT.

V and J are TRBV6-4 and TRBJ1-5, with 10 positions matching TRBD1. V gave up 5 bases and J gave up 7 bases; unmatched junction bases: 2. Germline V gene data show CDR1 as MRHNA and CDR2 as SNTAGT. This CDR3 is built from 13 residues. For the CDR3, the DNA is TGTGCCAGCAGTCGGGACAGGGGCCAGCCCCAGCATTTT. Protein sequence: CASSRDRGQPQHF.

This clonotype was found a few times. The chain recombines TRBV10-2 with TRBJ1-6; tentative D call: TRBD1 (6 bases). The V end lost 1 base, the J end lost 14 bases, and 15 bases lay between the germline ends. CDR3 length equals 14 residues. Germline V gives CDR1 WSHSY, CDR2 SAAADI. The CDR3 protein is CASSELGTIKTLHF. In DNA form, the CDR3 reads TGCGCCAGCAGTGAGTTGGGGACAATCAAAACCCTCCACTTT.

The rearrangement uses TRBV10-2 and TRBJ2-3; D is ambiguous. Germline V gene sequence: CDR1 WSHSY, CDR2 SAAADI. CDR3 length equals 10 residues. Trimming cost V 8 bases and J 5 bases, with 5 bases left between them. The CDR3, as DNA: TGCGCCAGCGGAAGAGATACGCAGTATTTT. It translates to CASGRDTQYF.

The genes are TRBV11-3 and TRBJ2-3, with 13 bases aligning to TRBD2. The CDR3 runs to 19 residues. Looked up from germline, CDR1 is SGHNT and CDR2 is YENEEA. Losses at the gene ends were 1 base for V and 1 base for J; bases not matched to a gene: 8. As DNA, the CDR3 is TGTGCCAGCAGCTTAGGTCGGAGGACTAGCGGGGGCCGCACAGATACGCAGTATTTT. It specifies CASSLGRRTSGGRTDTQYF.

V usage is TRBV12-3 or TRBV12-4 and J usage is TRBJ2-1, with D maybe TRBD2 (6 bases). The V and J ends lost 4 bases and 2 bases respectively, with 24 bases between them. The CDR3 is 19 residues long. CDR3 sequence: CASSYLLAPLSRTYNEQFF. Written as DNA, the CDR3 is TGTGCCAGCAGTTACCTACTAGCCCCATTATCCCGAACCTACAATGAGCAGTTCTTC.

The V and J genes are TRBV5-1 and TRBJ2-7; 14 bases line up with TRBD2. V shed 3 bases, J shed 2 bases, and the junction held 1 base outside the gene matches. The germline V gene has CDR1 SGHRS and CDR2 YFSETQ. There are 15 residues in the CDR3. The CDR3 sequence: CASSWGLAGAYEQYF. CDR3 nucleotide sequence: TGCGCCAGCAGCTGGGGACTAGCGGGAGCCTACGAGCAGTACTTC.

The J gene is TRBJ2-7, the V gene TRBV7-9; D is ambiguous. The CDR3 runs to 14 residues. Germline CDR1 and CDR2: SEHNR and FQNEAQ (reference sequence). Trimming removed 1 base at V and 3 bases at J, with 10 bases between. Written as DNA, the CDR3 is TGTGCCAGCAGCTTAGAGGACGCTGACTACGAGCAGTACTTC. It yields the protein CASSLEDADYEQYF.

This chain uses TRBV12-3 or TRBV12-4 with TRBJ2-2, with D hard to call. Trimming removed 2 bases at V and 6 bases at J, with 4 bases between. This CDR3 contains 12 residues. This CDR3 is CASSLQAGELFF. The CDR3 DNA reads TGTGCCAGCAGTTTACAAGCCGGGGAGCTGTTTTTT.

The chain is built from TRBV4-2 and TRBJ1-1; a possible D gene is TRBD1 (5 bases). The germline V gene has CDR1 LGHNA and CDR2 YNFKEQ. Trimming took off 4 bases at V and 0 bases at J, with 21 bases between the two ends. CDR3 size: 18 residues. CDR3 protein: CASSRGEGRRDMNTEAFF. The CDR3, as DNA: TGTGCCAGCAGCCGGGGGGAAGGGAGGAGGGATATGAACACTGAAGCTTTCTTT.